The clone carrying this T cell receptor (beta chain) has a handful of counts. Antigen specificity is unknown. Indicated treatment: approximately 9-day PBMC culture with coronavirus spike peptide pools or control peptides (ViraFEST assay). The record originates from a study of vaccination and CD4 T cells after COVID-19. Cultured CD4+ T-cell DNA underwent Oncomine TCR Beta short-read sequencing. TCRdb reanalysed the PCR reads using MiXCR and keeps one entry per CDR3 protein. Among almost 20,000 distinct CDR3 sequences listed, around 46% were seen once. The germline gives CDR1 MNHEY, CDR2 SVGEGT. V was clipped by 5 bases and J by 1 base, with 18 bases between them. The CDR3 has 16 residues.

This sequence originates from a human donor who had recovered from COVID-19. V gene TRBV6-2 or TRBV6-3 combines with J gene TRBJ2-7; D could derive from TRBD1 or TRBD2 (5 bases each). The sequencing used CD4+ T cells from blood, cultured in vitro, collected before SARS-CoV-2 vaccination. CDR3 sequence: CASSTTPGRLSYEQYF. As DNA, the CDR3 is TGTGCCAGCAGTACCACACCGGGACGCCTTTCCTACGAGCAGTACTTC.